This T cell receptor (beta chain) originates from a study of shared clonotypes between healthy human individuals. Study findings and constraints: Across subsets, estimated richness was generally greater for naive than for memory populations.

CD45RO negativity and positive selection for CCR7 defined naive CD8 cells, a population that excluded terminally differentiated effector memory CD45RA+ cells. Of note for this clone: The antigen is not known.

CDR1 and CDR2 (germline): SGHVS, FQNEAQ. Germline trimming cut 5 bases from V and 4 bases from J; bases unmatched to any gene: 11. The CDR3 loop spans 16 amino acids. Sequencing was performed with immunoSEQ multiplex PCR; in TCRdb, only in-frame clones are kept and a portion is missing. The sample holds about 750,000 clones, 80% to 95% seen once. The chain carries TRBV7-8 and TRBJ2-7, with 10 bases that match TRBD2. The sample consisted of naive CD8+ T cells sorted from blood. The clonotype comes from a man aged 25 to 40 in good health. CDR3 protein: CASSPVGLAEIYEQYF. The CDR3 DNA reads as TGTGCCAGCAGCCCTGTCGGACTAGCGGAAATATACGAGCAGTACTTC.